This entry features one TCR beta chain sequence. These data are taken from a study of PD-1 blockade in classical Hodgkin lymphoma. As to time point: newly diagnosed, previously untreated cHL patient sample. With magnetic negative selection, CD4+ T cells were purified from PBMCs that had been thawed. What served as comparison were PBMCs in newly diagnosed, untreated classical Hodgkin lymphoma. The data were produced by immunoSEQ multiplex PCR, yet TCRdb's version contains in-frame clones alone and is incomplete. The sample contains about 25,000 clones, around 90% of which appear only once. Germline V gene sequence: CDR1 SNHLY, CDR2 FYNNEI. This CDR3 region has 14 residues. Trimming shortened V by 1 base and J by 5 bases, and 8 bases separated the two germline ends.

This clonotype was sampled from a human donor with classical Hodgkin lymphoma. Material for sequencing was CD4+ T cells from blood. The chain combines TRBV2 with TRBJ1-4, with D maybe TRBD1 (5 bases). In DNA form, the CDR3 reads TGTGCCAGCAGTGAAGGATGGGGGAATGAAAAACTGTTTTTT. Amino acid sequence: CASSEGWGNEKLFF.